This T cell receptor (beta chain) was recorded in a study of cytomegalovirus exposure and HLA in healthy donors. As for the study in general: Out of 398 genotyped donors, roughly 83% belonged to the Caucasian-associated ancestry cluster.

General study results and limits: Later analysis reportedly placed an Asian-associated ancestry cluster below the roughly 670-donor mean in N-insertions. In a later analysis, across HLA loci, associated TCR counts were highest for DRB1, lowest for HLA-C.

This clone was seen a handful of times. Its antigen is undetermined. It was with 60 Vbeta and 13 Jbeta primers that the PCR ran. Clones were read by immunoSEQ multiplex PCR, and TCRdb kept only the in-frame ones, dropping some. The table has about 140,000 clones, about 80% seen once. The clonotype comes from a man aged 30 to 39 in good health and CMV-seronegative. The sample comprised PBMCs.

The CDR3 nucleotides are TGCGCCAGCAGCTTGGGCGGAAACTATGGCTACACCTTC. Translation: CASSLGGNYGYTF. The rearrangement joins TRBV5-1 to TRBJ1-2; the D is unclear. Trimming cost V 0 bases and J 2 bases, with 5 bases left between them. The CDR3 totals 13 residues. Per the germline V gene, CDR1 is SGHRS and CDR2 is YFSETQ.